The sequence of this T cell receptor (beta chain) was determined in a study of OX40 agonist ivuxolimab in advanced cancers. Study summary: An agonistic anti-OX40 (CD134) antibody, ivuxolimab, was used to treat the patients. Every 2 weeks, patients got intravenous ivuxolimab at one of six dose levels (0.01-10 mg/kg).

Sequencing used immunoSEQ multiplex PCR; TCRdb keeps in-frame clones, though not all of them. This sample has about 94,000 clones; around 86% occur once, and the top ten carry approximately 0.3%. The CDR3 is made up of 16 amino acids. Trimming cost V 5 bases and J 4 bases, with 20 bases left between them. Germline loops: CDR1 SGHTA, CDR2 FQGNSA. The sample was CD4+ or CD8+ T cells sorted from blood, taken in a trial of the OX40 agonist ivuxolimab. This rearrangement joins TRBV7-2 to TRBJ2-5; D tentatively fits TRBD1 or TRBD2 (6 bases each). The receptor's source is an adult with an advanced solid tumor such as melanoma, head and neck, liver or kidney cancer. DNA of the CDR3: TGTGCCAGCAGCGAAACGGGGACCCGGGGGCCAGAGACCCAGTACTTC. The encoded protein is CASSETGTRGPETQYF.